This is a list of T cell receptor beta chains from one sample in a study of control samples from healthy donors and cancer patients. Sequencing used immunoSEQ multiplex PCR; TCRdb keeps in-frame clones, though not all of them. Here the sample spans some 78,000 clones, approximately 88% being singletons. The specimen sequenced was blood. These receptor sequences come from a woman in her fifties or sixties in good health. Each CDR3 is given with its conserved first and last residue. The D gene is left open where the match is weak. Rows may omit the clone size; those that give it use once, few, many or a size class.

clone_size: NA
j_call: TRBJ2-7
d_call: TRBD2
v_call: TRBV29-1
cdr3_length: 14
cdr3_nt: TGCAGCGCCCGTCTTGGCGGGGGGAAATACGAGCAGTACTTC
cdr3_aa: CSARLGGGKYEQYF

clone_size: NA
j_call: TRBJ1-2
d_call: TRBD1
v_call: TRBV15
cdr3_length: 16
cdr3_nt: TGTGCCACCAGCTTCTCCGGGACAGCGTCTAACTATGGCTACACCTTC
cdr3_aa: CATSFSGTASNYGYTF

clone_size: NA
j_call: TRBJ1-1
d_call: NA
v_call: TRBV20-1
cdr3_length: 11
cdr3_nt: TGCAGTGCTAATAGAAACACTGAAGCTTTCTTT
cdr3_aa: CSANRNTEAFF

clone_size: NA
j_call: TRBJ2-6
d_call: NA
v_call: TRBV27
cdr3_length: 16
cdr3_nt: TGTGCCAGCAGTTTATTCCGGGTCTCGGGTTCCAACGTCCTGACTTTC
cdr3_aa: CASSLFRVSGSNVLTF

clone_size: NA
j_call: TRBJ1-5
d_call: NA
v_call: TRBV7-2
cdr3_length: 12
cdr3_nt: TGTGCCAGCAGCTTAGTTGGGCAGCCCCAGCATTTT
cdr3_aa: CASSLVGQPQHF

clone_size: NA
j_call: TRBJ2-7
d_call: TRBD1
v_call: TRBV3-1/TRBV3-2
cdr3_length: 15
cdr3_nt: TGTGCCAGCAGTCGTTCCGGGACAGGTAACTACGAGCAGTACTTC
cdr3_aa: CASSRSGTGNYEQYF

clone_size: NA
j_call: TRBJ1-6
d_call: TRBD1
v_call: TRBV5-4
cdr3_length: 14
cdr3_nt: TGTGCCAGCAGCCCGGGACAGTTTAATTCACCCCTCCACTTT
cdr3_aa: CASSPGQFNSPLHF

clone_size: NA
j_call: TRBJ1-5
d_call: NA
v_call: TRBV3-1/TRBV3-2
cdr3_length: 13
cdr3_nt: TGTGCCAGGGGGTGGGGTAGCAATCAGCCCCAGCATTTT
cdr3_aa: CARGWGSNQPQHF

clone_size: NA
j_call: TRBJ2-1
d_call: NA
v_call: TRBV7-2
cdr3_length: 15
cdr3_nt: TGTGCCAGCAGCTTAGACAGGGCGACCTACAATGAGCAGTTCTTC
cdr3_aa: CASSLDRATYNEQFF

clone_size: NA
j_call: TRBJ1-1
d_call: NA
v_call: TRBV3-1/TRBV3-2
cdr3_length: 13
cdr3_nt: TGTGCCAGCAGCCAATTAGAGAACACTGAAGCTTTCTTT
cdr3_aa: CASSQLENTEAFF

clone_size: NA
j_call: TRBJ1-5
d_call: NA
v_call: TRBV3-1/TRBV3-2
cdr3_length: 15
cdr3_nt: TGTGCCAGCAGCCAATCCCAGACAGGTTATCAGCCCCAGCATTTT
cdr3_aa: CASSQSQTGYQPQHF

clone_size: NA
j_call: TRBJ2-5
d_call: NA
v_call: TRBV19
cdr3_length: 14
cdr3_nt: TGTGCCAGTAGTACTCGACTGTTTCAAGAGACCCAGTACTTC
cdr3_aa: CASSTRLFQETQYF

clone_size: NA
j_call: TRBJ2-3
d_call: NA
v_call: TRBV27
cdr3_length: 13
cdr3_nt: TGTGCCAGCAGTTTAAGGGGCACAGATACGCAGTATTTT
cdr3_aa: CASSLRGTDTQYF

clone_size: NA
j_call: TRBJ2-1
d_call: TRBD2
v_call: TRBV4-1
cdr3_length: 16
cdr3_nt: TGCGCCAGCAGCCAAGTAGCGGGGGGGCGAAGGAATGAGCAGTTCTTC
cdr3_aa: CASSQVAGGRRNEQFF

clone_size: few
j_call: TRBJ2-3
d_call: TRBD2
v_call: TRBV25-1
cdr3_length: 17
cdr3_nt: TGTGCCACCGCCGGGACTAGCTTCCTTTTTCGCACAGATACGCAGTATTTT
cdr3_aa: CATAGTSFLFRTDTQYF

clone_size: once
j_call: TRBJ1-4
d_call: NA
v_call: TRBV28
cdr3_length: 13
cdr3_nt: TGTGCCAGCAGTTTAGGTCGGGCTGAAAAACTGTTTTTT
cdr3_aa: CASSLGRAEKLFF

clone_size: NA
j_call: TRBJ2-7
d_call: NA
v_call: TRBV12-5
cdr3_length: 17
cdr3_nt: TGTGCTAGTGGTTTGTCCCGAGGGAGACAGGTGGACTACGAGCAGTACTTC
cdr3_aa: CASGLSRGRQVDYEQYF

clone_size: NA
j_call: TRBJ2-5
d_call: NA
v_call: TRBV6-2/TRBV6-3
cdr3_length: 15
cdr3_nt: TGTGCCAGCAGTTCGCCGGGAGCCCCAAGGGAGCCCCAGTACTTC
cdr3_aa: CASSSPGAPREPQYF

clone_size: few
j_call: TRBJ2-1
d_call: TRBD2
v_call: TRBV15
cdr3_length: 17
cdr3_nt: TGTGCCACCAGCAGAGGCCCGGGTAGCGGGGGCCTAAATGAGCAGTTCTTC
cdr3_aa: CATSRGPGSGGLNEQFF

clone_size: NA
j_call: TRBJ2-1
d_call: NA
v_call: TRBV2
cdr3_length: 14
cdr3_nt: TGTGCCAGCAGCCTTAATCCCGCGCTAGCTGAGCAGTTCTTC
cdr3_aa: CASSLNPALAEQFF

clone_size: once
j_call: TRBJ1-1
d_call: NA
v_call: TRBV12-3/TRBV12-4
cdr3_length: 10
cdr3_nt: TGTGCCAGCGTCCTCAAACACGCTTTCTTT
cdr3_aa: CASVLKHAFF

clone_size: NA
j_call: TRBJ1-1
d_call: NA
v_call: TRBV28
cdr3_length: 17
cdr3_nt: TGTGCCAGCAGTTTATATTTGACCCGAGGGGGAAACACTGAAGCTTTCTTT
cdr3_aa: CASSLYLTRGGNTEAFF

clone_size: NA
j_call: TRBJ2-1
d_call: TRBD2
v_call: TRBV11-2
cdr3_length: 14
cdr3_nt: TGTGCCAGCAGCCCTAGCGGACCATACAATGAGCAGTTCTTC
cdr3_aa: CASSPSGPYNEQFF

clone_size: NA
j_call: TRBJ2-1
d_call: NA
v_call: TRBV2
cdr3_length: 15
cdr3_nt: TGTGCCAGCAGTGTGGACAGTCAACCATACAATGAGCAGTTCTTC
cdr3_aa: CASSVDSQPYNEQFF

clone_size: NA
j_call: TRBJ2-1
d_call: TRBD2
v_call: TRBV11-3
cdr3_length: 15
cdr3_nt: TGTGCCAGCAGCCGCGGGGGTTCCTCCTACAATGAGCAGTTCTTC
cdr3_aa: CASSRGGSSYNEQFF

clone_size: few
j_call: TRBJ1-2
d_call: NA
v_call: TRBV5-1
cdr3_length: 14
cdr3_nt: TGCGCCAGCAGCCCTGCAGGGCAGAACTATGGCTACACCTTC
cdr3_aa: CASSPAGQNYGYTF

clone_size: NA
j_call: TRBJ2-1
d_call: NA
v_call: TRBV20-1
cdr3_length: 15
cdr3_nt: TGCAGTGCTAGTAGGTTGGCTAGCAGGCACAATGAGCAGTTCTTC
cdr3_aa: CSASRLASRHNEQFF

clone_size: NA
j_call: TRBJ1-2
d_call: TRBD1
v_call: TRBV5-4
cdr3_length: 16
cdr3_nt: TGTGCCAGCAGCCGGACCGGGACAGGGGTCAACTATGGCTACACCTTC
cdr3_aa: CASSRTGTGVNYGYTF

clone_size: NA
j_call: TRBJ2-1
d_call: NA
v_call: TRBV5-1
cdr3_length: 14
cdr3_nt: TGCGCCAGCAGCCTGGCGGCGGTCCCCAATGAGCAGTTCTTC
cdr3_aa: CASSLAAVPNEQFF